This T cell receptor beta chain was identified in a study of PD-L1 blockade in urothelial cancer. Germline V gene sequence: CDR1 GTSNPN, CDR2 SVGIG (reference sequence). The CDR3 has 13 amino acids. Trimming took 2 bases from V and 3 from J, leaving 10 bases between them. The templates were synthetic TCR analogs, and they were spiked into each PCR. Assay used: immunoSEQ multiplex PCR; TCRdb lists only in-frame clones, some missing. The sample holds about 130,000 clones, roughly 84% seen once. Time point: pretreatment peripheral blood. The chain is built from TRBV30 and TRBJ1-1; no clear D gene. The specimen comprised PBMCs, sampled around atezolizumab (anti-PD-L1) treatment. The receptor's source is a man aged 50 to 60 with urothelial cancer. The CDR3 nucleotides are TGTGCCTGGAGTCCGTCACTTGACACTGAAGCTTTCTTT. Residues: CAWSPSLDTEAFF.